The next 17 T cell receptor beta chains were all read from a single sample in a study of cytomegalovirus exposure and HLA in healthy donors. It was with 60 Vbeta and 13 Jbeta primers that the PCR ran. Sequenced by immunoSEQ multiplex PCR; TCRdb stores in-frame clones only, minus some. The table records 150,000 to 170,000 clones, approximately 69% of them present only once. The sample taken for sequencing was PBMCs. The receptors were sampled from a man aged 25 to 45 in good health and CMV-seronegative.

This clone was detected only once. The rearrangement links TRBV2 to TRBJ1-2, with 8 bases identical to TRBD1. Germline assignment: CDR1 SNHLY and CDR2 FYNNEI. The trim removed 4 bases at V and 4 bases at J, leaving 5 bases unmatched. This CDR3 has 14 amino acids. The CDR3 protein is CASSGTGTGYGYTF. Here the CDR3 DNA reads TGTGCCAGCAGTGGAACCGGGACAGGCTATGGCTACACCTTC.

J is TRBJ1-1 and V is TRBV28; no definite D call. Trimming cost V 7 bases and J 6 bases, with 15 bases left between them. This CDR3 is built from 13 residues. Germline CDR1 MDHEN, CDR2 SYDVKM. CDR3 loop: CASIQGGRAEAFF. CDR3 coding DNA: TGTGCCAGCATACAAGGAGGGAGGGCTGAAGCTTTCTTT.

The chain joins TRBV5-4 to TRBJ2-7; weak D call: TRBD1 (5 bases). From germline, CDR1 is SGHNT and CDR2 YYREEE (reference sequence). This CDR3 is 15 amino acids long. V lost 0 bases, J lost 5 bases, and 15 bases lay in between. CDR3 DNA: TGTGCCAGCAGCTTGGTACGGCAGGGCAAAGACGAGCAGTACTTC. Translation: CASSLVRQGKDEQYF.

The rearrangement joins TRBV5-5 to TRBJ2-2; 7 nucleotides align to TRBD1. The CDR3 has 17 residues. V was pared by 4 bases and J by 0 bases, with 9 bases of the junction left unmatched. Germline V gene data show CDR1 as SGHKS and CDR2 as YYEKEE (reference sequence). The CDR3 region has the DNA TGTGCCAGCAGCCCGACAGGGTACGCTCCGAACACCGGGGAGCTGTTTTTT. Translated, it gives CASSPTGYAPNTGELFF. Full variable domain (rest looked up from reference TRBV5-5 and TRBJ2-2): DAGVTQSPTHLIKTRGQQVTLRCSPISGHKSVSWYQQVLGQGPQFIFQYYEKEERGRGNFPDRFSARQFPNYSSELNVNALLLGDSALYLCASSPTGYAPNTGELFFGEGSRLTVL.

V and J are TRBV6-1 and TRBJ1-1, with 7 bases identical to TRBD1. Unmatched junction bases numbered 3, after V lost 7 bases and J lost 1 base. CDR3 length equals 13 residues. CDR1 and CDR2 from the germline V gene are MNHNS and SASEGT. Here the CDR3 reads CASKGGPNTEAFF. CDR3 sequence (DNA): TGTGCCAGCAAAGGGGGCCCGAACACTGAAGCTTTCTTT.

This chain joins TRBV28 and TRBJ2-7; TRBD1 matches 9 bases. Losses at the gene ends were 6 bases for V and 0 bases for J; bases not matched to a gene: 12. The CDR3 sequence is 17 residues long. Germline lookup yields CDR1 MDHEN and CDR2 SYDVKM. DNA of the CDR3: TGTGCCAGCAGCCGACAGGGGGGGTACTCTAGCTCCTACGAGCAGTACTTC. This encodes CASSRQGGYSSSYEQYF. The whole variable domain, remainder taken from reference TRBV28 and TRBJ2-7, is DVKVTQSSRYLVKRTGEKVFLECVQDMDHENMFWYRQDPGLGLRLIYFSYDVKMKEKGDIPEGYSVSREKKERFSLILESASTNQTSMYLCASSRQGGYSSSYEQYFGPGTRLTVT.

The chain uses TRBV6-5 and TRBJ1-5; D unclear. CDR1 and CDR2 from the germline V gene are MNHEY and SVGAGI. Trimming left V 0 bases short and J 6 bases short, with 9 bases between. The length of the CDR3 is 14 residues. Written as DNA, the CDR3 is TGTGCCAGCAGTTACTCGAGCGGGCTTCAGCCCCAGCATTTT. Translated: CASSYSSGLQPQHF.

V gene TRBV27 combines with J gene TRBJ1-6, with unresolved D. The germline V gene has CDR1 MNHEY and CDR2 SMNVEV (reference sequence). The CDR3 length is 14 residues. Trimming left V 0 bases short and J 5 bases short, with 5 bases between. The CDR3: CASSLSPDNSPLHF. In DNA form, the CDR3 reads TGTGCCAGCAGTTTATCTCCAGATAATTCACCCCTCCACTTT.

A word on this clone: This sample also contains other DNA sequences that code for the same CDR3. V and J are TRBV6-5 and TRBJ1-5, with TRBD1 identical over 7 bases. V was clipped by 2 bases and J by 5 bases; unmatched bases: 0. Germline V gene lookup returns CDR1 MNHEY and CDR2 SVGAGI. This CDR3 spans 13 amino acids. CDR3 nucleotide sequence: TGTGCCAGCAGTTACGACAGGGATCAGCCCCAGCATTTT. Amino acid sequence: CASSYDRDQPQHF.

This chain uses TRBV19 with TRBJ2-5; D call uncertain. Germline CDR1 reads LNHDA; CDR2 reads SQIVND (reference sequence). V was clipped by 9 bases and J by 2 bases, with 13 bases between them. The CDR3 sequence is 13 residues long. In nucleotides, the CDR3 is TGTGCCAGCAGAGGAGCACCTCAAGAGACCCAGTACTTC. It translates to CASRGAPQETQYF.

The V and J genes are TRBV27 and TRBJ2-5; 9 positions match TRBD1. Germline values: CDR1 MNHEY, CDR2 SMNVEV (reference sequence). Trimming cost V 2 bases and J 4 bases; bases outside gene matches: 5. The CDR3 has 15 residues. The CDR3 sequence: CASSLRTGETETQYF. The CDR3 nucleotides are TGTGCCAGCAGTTTAAGGACAGGGGAGACAGAGACCCAGTACTTC.

The rearrangement joins TRBV4-3 to TRBJ1-3; no clear D. With 0 bases removed from V and 4 bases from J, the gap between germline ends came to 13 bases. Germline CDR1 and CDR2: LGHNA and YSLEER. CDR3 length: 16 residues. The CDR3 region is CASSQERPGRGNTIYF. The CDR3 DNA follows: TGCGCCAGCAGCCAAGAGAGGCCGGGTAGGGGAAACACCATATATTTT.

A single count supports this clone. The chain links TRBV18 to TRBJ1-3; no firm D call. The CDR3 is 14 residues long. The germline CDR1 and CDR2 sequences are KGHSH and LQKENI. V dropped 2 bases and J dropped 0 bases, with 5 bases sitting between them. This CDR3 reads CASSPSGSGNTIYF. In DNA, the CDR3 is TGTGCCAGCTCACCATCGGGCTCTGGAAACACCATATATTTT.

CDR3 coding DNA: TGTGCCATCAGTGAGACGCAGGGTGACATTCAGTACTTC. Its translation is CAISETQGDIQYF. The rearrangement uses TRBV10-3 and TRBJ2-4; TRBD1 is a possible D gene (5 bases). Germline V gene data show CDR1 as ENHRY and CDR2 as SYGVKD. This CDR3 is built from 13 residues. Trimming removed 2 bases from V and 8 bases from J, with 10 bases in between.

This clone was detected only once. The CDR3 loop is CATQRGFLTDTQYF. The CDR3 DNA reads as TGTGCCACCCAGAGGGGGTTTCTCACAGATACGCAGTATTTT. The rearrangement joins TRBV6-1 to TRBJ2-3, with a possible D match to TRBD1 (6 bases). V was trimmed by 10 bases and J by 2 bases, leaving 16 bases between them. Germline V gives CDR1 MNHNS, CDR2 SASEGT. This CDR3 is built from 14 residues.

The CDR3 DNA reads as TGTGCCAGCAGCCCCCACAACCACAATCAAGAGACCCAGTACTTC. Its protein is CASSPHNHNQETQYF. The chain couples TRBV9 to TRBJ2-5; D ambiguous. From germline, CDR1 is SGDLS and CDR2 YYNGEE. The CDR3 length is 15 residues. Trimming removed 4 bases from V and 2 bases from J, with 15 bases in between.

The CDR3 nucleotides read TGTGCCAGCAGCCCCGAGGACATGTCCTACGAGCAGTACTTC. It encodes CASSPEDMSYEQYF. The J gene is TRBJ2-7, the V gene TRBV13; TRBD1 is a possible D gene (5 bases). V was cut by 5 bases and J by 1 base, with 12 bases left in between. Germline loops: CDR1 PRHDT, CDR2 FYEKMQ (reference sequence). The CDR3 contains 14 residues.